This T cell receptor beta chain appears in the sequencing data of a study of blood T cell repertoires in COVID-19. Study at large: T cells, B-cell-depleted T cells, or PBMCs provided the cDNA or gDNA that served as material.

The method was immunoSEQ multiplex PCR; TCRdb's version includes in-frame clones alone and lacks a portion of them. The repertoire holds some 120,000 clones, with 85% as singletons. The source material was peripheral blood. The sequence derives from a human donor in a cohort sampled during active COVID-19.

CDR3 coding DNA: TGCGCCAGCAGCCGCGGGAGGGACAGTTACGAGCAGTACTTC. Its protein product is CASSRGRDSYEQYF. The rearrangement links TRBV4-3 to TRBJ2-7; 9 bases fit TRBD2. This CDR3 is 14 amino acids long. CDR1 LGHNA and CDR2 YSLEER come from the germline V gene. The ends lost 4 bases at V and 4 bases at J; junction bases unmatched: 5.